This T cell receptor beta chain derives from a study of response to subunit inactivated influenza vaccine. TCRdb independently ran MiXCR on the RT-PCR reads; one entry per CDR3 protein. The data show over 400,000 distinct CDR3 sequences, approximately 11% seen once. In its sample, this clonotype was seen many times. CDR3 length: 13 residues. This TCR came from a man in his forties or fifties who received an inactivated influenza vaccine. The specimen was PBMCs from blood, collected 45 days after vaccination. The chain combines TRBV12-3 or TRBV12-4 with TRBJ2-2; D gene ambiguous. CDR3: CASRARDTGELFF. As DNA, the CDR3 is TGTGCAAGCCGGGCCCGGGACACCGGGGAGCTGTTTTTT.